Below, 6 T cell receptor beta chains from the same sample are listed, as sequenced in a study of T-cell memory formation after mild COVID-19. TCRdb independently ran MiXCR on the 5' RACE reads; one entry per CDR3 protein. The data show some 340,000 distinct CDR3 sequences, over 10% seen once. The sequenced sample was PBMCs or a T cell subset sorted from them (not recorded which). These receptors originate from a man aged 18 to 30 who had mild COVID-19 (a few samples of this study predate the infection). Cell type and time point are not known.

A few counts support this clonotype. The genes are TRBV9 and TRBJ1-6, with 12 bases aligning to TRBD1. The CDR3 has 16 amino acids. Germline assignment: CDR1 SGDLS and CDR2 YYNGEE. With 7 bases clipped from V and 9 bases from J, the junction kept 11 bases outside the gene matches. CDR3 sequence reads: CASGPGTGGLISPLHF. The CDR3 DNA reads TGTGCCAGCGGCCCCGGGACAGGGGGCCTAATTTCACCCCTCCACTTT. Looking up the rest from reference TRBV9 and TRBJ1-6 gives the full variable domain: DSGVTQTPKHLITATGQRVTLRCSPRSGDLSVYWYQQSLDQGLQFLIQYYNGEERAKGNILERFSAQQFPDLHSELNLSSLELGDSALYFCASGPGTGGLISPLHFGNGTRLTVT.

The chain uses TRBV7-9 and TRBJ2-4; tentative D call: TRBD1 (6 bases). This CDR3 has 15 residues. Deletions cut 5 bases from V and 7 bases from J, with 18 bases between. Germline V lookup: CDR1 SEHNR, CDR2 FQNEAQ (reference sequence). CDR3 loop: CASSGQGILGNIQYF. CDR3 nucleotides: TGTGCCAGCAGCGGCCAGGGGATCCTCGGGAACATTCAGTACTTC.

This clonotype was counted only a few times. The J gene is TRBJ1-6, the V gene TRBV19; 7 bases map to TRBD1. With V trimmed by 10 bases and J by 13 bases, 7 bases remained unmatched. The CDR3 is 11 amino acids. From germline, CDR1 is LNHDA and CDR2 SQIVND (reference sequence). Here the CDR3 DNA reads TGTGCCAACCCACAGGGGTGGCCCCTCCACTTT. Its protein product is CANPQGWPLHF.

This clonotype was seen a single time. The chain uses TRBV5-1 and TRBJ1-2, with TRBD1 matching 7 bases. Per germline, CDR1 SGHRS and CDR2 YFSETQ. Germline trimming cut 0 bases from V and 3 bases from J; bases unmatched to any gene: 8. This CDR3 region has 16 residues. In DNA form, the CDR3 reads TGCGCCAGCAGCTTGGCTCCCGGGACAGCTTACTATGGCTACACCTTC. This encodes CASSLAPGTAYYGYTF.

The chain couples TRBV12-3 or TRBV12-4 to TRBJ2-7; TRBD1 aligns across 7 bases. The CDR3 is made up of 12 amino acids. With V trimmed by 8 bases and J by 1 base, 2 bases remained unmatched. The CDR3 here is CASAQGSYEQYF. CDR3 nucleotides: TGTGCCAGCGCACAGGGGTCCTACGAGCAGTACTTC.

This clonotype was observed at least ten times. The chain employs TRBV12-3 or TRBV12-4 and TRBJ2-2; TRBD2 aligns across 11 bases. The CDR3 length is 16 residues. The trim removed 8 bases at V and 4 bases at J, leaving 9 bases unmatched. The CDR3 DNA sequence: TGTGCCAGCCGACTAGCGGGGACATCCCTCACCGGGGAGCTGTTTTTT. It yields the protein CASRLAGTSLTGELFF.